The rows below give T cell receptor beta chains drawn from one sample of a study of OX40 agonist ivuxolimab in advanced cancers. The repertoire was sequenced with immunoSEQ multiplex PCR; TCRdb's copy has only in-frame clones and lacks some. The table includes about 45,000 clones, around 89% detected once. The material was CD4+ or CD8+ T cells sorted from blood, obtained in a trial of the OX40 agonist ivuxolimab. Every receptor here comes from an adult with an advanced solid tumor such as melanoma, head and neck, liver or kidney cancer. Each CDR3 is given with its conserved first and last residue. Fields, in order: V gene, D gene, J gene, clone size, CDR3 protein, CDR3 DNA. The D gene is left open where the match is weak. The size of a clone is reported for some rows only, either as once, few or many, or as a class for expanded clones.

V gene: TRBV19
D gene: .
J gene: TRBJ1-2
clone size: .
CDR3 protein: CASSPSWVYGYTF
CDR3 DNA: TGTGCCAGTAGTCCCTCTTGGGTCTATGGCTACACCTTC

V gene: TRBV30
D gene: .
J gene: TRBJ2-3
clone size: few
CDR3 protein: CAWRLRASTDTQYF
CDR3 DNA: TGTGCCTGGAGACTCCGTGCTAGCACAGATACGCAGTATTTT

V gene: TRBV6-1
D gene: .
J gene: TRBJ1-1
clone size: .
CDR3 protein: CASSEGWYSGNTEAFF
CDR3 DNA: TGTGCCAGCAGTGAAGGCTGGTACTCAGGGAACACTGAAGCTTTCTTT

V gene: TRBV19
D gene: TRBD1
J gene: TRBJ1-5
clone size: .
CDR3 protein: CASTPRTGLSNQPQHF
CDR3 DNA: TGTGCCAGTACCCCCAGGACAGGTCTCTCCAATCAGCCCCAGCATTTT

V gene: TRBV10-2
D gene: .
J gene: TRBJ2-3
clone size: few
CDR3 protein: CASRGRFVTDTQYF
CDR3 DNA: TGCGCCAGCAGAGGCAGGTTCGTCACAGATACGCAGTATTTT

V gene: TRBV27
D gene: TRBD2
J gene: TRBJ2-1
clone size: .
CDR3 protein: CASSRLLAGGPRPYNEQFF
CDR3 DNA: TGTGCCAGCAGCCGATTACTAGCGGGGGGGCCCCGTCCCTACAATGAGCAGTTCTTC

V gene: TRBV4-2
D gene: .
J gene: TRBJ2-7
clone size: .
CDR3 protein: CASSQAVPYEQYF
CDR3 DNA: TGTGCCAGCAGCCAAGCTGTGCCCTACGAGCAGTACTTC

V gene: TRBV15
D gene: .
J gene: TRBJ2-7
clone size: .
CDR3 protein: CATSSKGGYEQYF
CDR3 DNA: TGTGCCACCAGCAGCAAGGGGGGCTACGAGCAGTACTTC

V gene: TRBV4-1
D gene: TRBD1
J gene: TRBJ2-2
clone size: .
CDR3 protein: CASSQGVGQAPGELFF
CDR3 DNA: TGCGCCAGCAGCCAAGGGGTGGGACAGGCACCCGGGGAGCTGTTTTTT

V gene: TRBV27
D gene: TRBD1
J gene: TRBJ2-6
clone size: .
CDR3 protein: CASSSDRGTPGANVLTF
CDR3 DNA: TGTGCCAGCAGCTCGGACAGGGGAACTCCTGGGGCCAACGTCCTGACTTTC

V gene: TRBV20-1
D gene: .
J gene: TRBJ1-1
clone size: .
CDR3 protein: CSPGGASEAFF
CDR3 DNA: TGCAGTCCGGGGGGGGCATCCGAAGCTTTCTTT

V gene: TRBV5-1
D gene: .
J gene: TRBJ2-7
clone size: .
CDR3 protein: CASSLAADYEQYF
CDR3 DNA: TGCGCCAGCAGCTTGGCGGCAGACTACGAGCAGTACTTC

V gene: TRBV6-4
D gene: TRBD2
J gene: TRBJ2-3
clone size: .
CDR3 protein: CAPVLDSGTKGGTDTQYF
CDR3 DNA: TGTGCCCCTGTCCTGGATAGCGGGACGAAGGGGGGCACAGATACGCAGTATTTT

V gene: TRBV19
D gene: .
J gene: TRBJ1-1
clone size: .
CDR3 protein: CASSQPRSTENTEAFF
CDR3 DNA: TGTGCCAGTAGTCAACCAAGGAGCACCGAGAACACTGAAGCTTTCTTT

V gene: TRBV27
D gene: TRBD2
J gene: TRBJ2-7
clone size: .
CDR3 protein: CASRLAGDAFEQYF
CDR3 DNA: TGTGCCAGCAGATTAGCGGGGGATGCATTCGAGCAGTACTTC

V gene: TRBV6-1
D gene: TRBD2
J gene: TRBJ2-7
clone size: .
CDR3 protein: CASSEGLAGTYEQYF
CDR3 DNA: TGTGCCAGCAGTGAAGGGCTAGCGGGGACCTACGAGCAGTACTTC

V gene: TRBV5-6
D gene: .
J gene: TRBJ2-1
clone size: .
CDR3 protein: CASSSTPAYNEQFF
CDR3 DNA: TGTGCCAGCAGCTCCACCCCGGCGTACAATGAGCAGTTCTTC

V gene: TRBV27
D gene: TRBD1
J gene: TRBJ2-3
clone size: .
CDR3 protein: CASSTTGGWDTQYF
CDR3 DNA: TGTGCCAGCAGTACGACAGGGGGCTGGGATACGCAGTATTTT

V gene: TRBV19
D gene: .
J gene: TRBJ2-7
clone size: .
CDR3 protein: CASSIETNSYEQYF
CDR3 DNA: TGTGCCAGTAGTATAGAGACTAATTCCTACGAGCAGTACTTC

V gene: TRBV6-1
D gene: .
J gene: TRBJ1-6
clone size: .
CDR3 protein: CASSPPLHF
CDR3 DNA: TGTGCCAGCAGTCCCCCCCTCCACTTC

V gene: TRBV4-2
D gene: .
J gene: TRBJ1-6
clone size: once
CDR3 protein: CASSQVSGGRAYNSPLHF
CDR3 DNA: TGTGCCAGCAGCCAAGTTTCCGGGGGCAGGGCTTATAATTCACCCCTCCACTTT

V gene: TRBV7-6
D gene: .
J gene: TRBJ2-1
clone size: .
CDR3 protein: CASSHAGSRNEQFF
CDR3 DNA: TGTGCCAGCAGCCACGCAGGATCCAGGAATGAGCAGTTCTTC

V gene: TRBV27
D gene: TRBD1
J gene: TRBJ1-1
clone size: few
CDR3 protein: CASSPSPGQGTWRTEAFF
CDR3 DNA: TGTGCCAGCAGCCCCTCTCCGGGACAGGGGACCTGGAGGACTGAAGCTTTCTTT

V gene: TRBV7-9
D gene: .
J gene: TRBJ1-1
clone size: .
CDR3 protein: CASRTGSNTEAFF
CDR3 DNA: TGTGCCAGCAGGACGGGGTCGAACACTGAAGCTTTCTTT

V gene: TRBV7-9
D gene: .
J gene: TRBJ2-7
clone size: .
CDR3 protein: CASSLERVAEFEQYF
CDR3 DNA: TGTGCCAGCAGCTTAGAACGGGTGGCGGAGTTCGAGCAGTACTTC

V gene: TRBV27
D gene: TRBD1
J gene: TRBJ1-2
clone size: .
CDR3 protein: CASSPDSQTGRVYGYTF
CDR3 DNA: TGTGCCAGCAGTCCCGATTCCCAGACAGGGCGAGTCTATGGCTACACCTTC

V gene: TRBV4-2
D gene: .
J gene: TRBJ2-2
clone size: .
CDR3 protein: CASSQGRDGANTGELFF
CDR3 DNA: TGTGCCAGCAGCCAAGGACGGGACGGAGCGAACACCGGGGAGCTGTTTTTT

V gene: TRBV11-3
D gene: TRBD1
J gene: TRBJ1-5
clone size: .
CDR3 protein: CASSRDRDLVNQPQHF
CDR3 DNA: TGTGCCAGCAGCCGGGACAGGGATCTAGTCAATCAGCCCCAGCATTTT

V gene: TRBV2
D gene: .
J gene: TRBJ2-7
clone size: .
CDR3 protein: CASSVTYEQYF
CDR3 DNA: TGTGCCAGCAGTGTCACCTACGAGCAGTACTTC

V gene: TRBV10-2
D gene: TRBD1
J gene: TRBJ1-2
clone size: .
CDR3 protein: CASSVTGLLHDGYTF
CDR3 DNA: TGCGCCAGCAGTGTGACAGGGCTTCTTCATGATGGCTACACCTTC

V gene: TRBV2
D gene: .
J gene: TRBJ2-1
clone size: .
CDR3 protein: CASKDGQGGADEQFF
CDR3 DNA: TGTGCCAGCAAGGACGGGCAGGGAGGTGCGGATGAGCAGTTCTTC

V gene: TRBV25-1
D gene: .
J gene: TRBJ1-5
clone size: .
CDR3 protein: CASSESNYQPQHF
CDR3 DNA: TGTGCCAGCAGTGAATCCAACTACCAGCCCCAGCATTTT

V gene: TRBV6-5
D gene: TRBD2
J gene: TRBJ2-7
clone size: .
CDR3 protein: CASSYGAGGSYEQYF
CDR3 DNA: TGTGCCAGCAGTTACGGAGCGGGGGGTTCCTACGAGCAGTACTTC

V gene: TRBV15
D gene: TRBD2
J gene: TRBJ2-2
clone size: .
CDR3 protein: CATSRGAGRPGGELFF
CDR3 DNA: TGTGCCACCAGCAGAGGGGCCGGGAGGCCGGGCGGGGAGCTGTTTTTT

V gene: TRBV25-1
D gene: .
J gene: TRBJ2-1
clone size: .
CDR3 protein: CASSDLVASLNEQFF
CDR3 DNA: TGTGCCAGCAGTGATCTTGTGGCATCCCTTAATGAGCAGTTCTTC

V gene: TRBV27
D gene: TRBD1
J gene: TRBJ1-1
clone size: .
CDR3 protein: CASSFWTGGDTEAFF
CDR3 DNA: TGTGCCAGCAGTTTCTGGACAGGTGGGGACACTGAAGCTTTCTTT

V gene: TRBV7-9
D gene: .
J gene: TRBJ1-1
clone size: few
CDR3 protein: CASSLARNTEAFF
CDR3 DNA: TGTGCCAGCAGCTTAGCCAGGAACACTGAAGCTTTCTTT

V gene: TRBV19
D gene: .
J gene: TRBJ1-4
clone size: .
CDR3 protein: CASISVRRELFF
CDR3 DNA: TGTGCCAGTATCTCAGTGCGGCGTGAACTGTTTTTT

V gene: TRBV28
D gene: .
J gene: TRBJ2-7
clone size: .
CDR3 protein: CASSSSRDTHYEQYF
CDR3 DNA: TGTGCCAGCAGCTCCTCCCGGGACACCCACTACGAGCAGTACTTC

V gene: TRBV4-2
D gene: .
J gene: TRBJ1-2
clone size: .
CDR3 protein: CASSHTGMAPGYTF
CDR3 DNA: TGTGCCAGCAGCCATACCGGGATGGCCCCTGGCTACACCTTC

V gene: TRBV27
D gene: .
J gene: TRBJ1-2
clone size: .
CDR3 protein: CASSLGPGDGYTF
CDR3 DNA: TGTGCCAGCAGTTTGGGTCCCGGGGATGGCTACACCTTC

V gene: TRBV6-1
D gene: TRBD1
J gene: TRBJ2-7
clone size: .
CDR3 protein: CASPRGTGSPYEQYF
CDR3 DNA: TGTGCCAGCCCCAGAGGGACAGGATCCCCCTACGAGCAGTACTTC

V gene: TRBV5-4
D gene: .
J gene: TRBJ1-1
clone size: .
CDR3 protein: CASSILNTEAFF
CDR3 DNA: TGTGCCAGCAGCATTTTAAACACTGAAGCTTTCTTT